These 17 T cell receptor beta chains originate from one sample sequenced in a study of CD8 T cells in ankylosing spondylitis. Via MiXCR, TCRdb re-called the 5' RACE reads, giving one row per CDR3 protein. Here the sample spans around 39,000 distinct CDR3 sequences, 16% being singletons. Sequenced input: blood. The receptor set was obtained from a male donor with ankylosing spondylitis or in good health (not recorded which).

Only a few counts were recorded for this clonotype. The rearrangement links TRBV6-2 or TRBV6-3 to TRBJ2-7, with D tentatively TRBD1 or TRBD2 (5 bases each). CDR1 is MNHEY, CDR2 SVGEGT, per germline. Trimming took 2 bases from V and 6 from J, leaving 11 bases between them. The CDR3 sequence is 13 residues long. The CDR3 region has the DNA TGTGCCAGCAGTTACGGGTGGGGGAGCGAGCAGTACTTC. As protein: CASSYGWGSEQYF.

This clonotype was detected a few times. This chain connects TRBV4-3 to TRBJ2-3; 8 bases are shared with TRBD1. The V and J ends lost 0 bases and 3 bases, in that order; junction bases with no gene match: 5. Germline CDR1 reads LGHNA; CDR2 reads YSLEER. There are 16 residues in the CDR3. The CDR3 nucleotides read TGCGCCAGCAGCCAAGAGACGGACAGGGATACAGATACGCAGTATTTT. It codes for CASSQETDRDTDTQYF.

This chain connects TRBV12-3 or TRBV12-4 to TRBJ2-3; D is unclear. Trimming stripped 0 bases from V and 7 bases from J, with 8 bases between. This CDR3 is 13 amino acids long. The CDR3 reads CASSLAPGHTQYF. CDR3 coding DNA: TGTGCCAGCAGTTTAGCCCCCGGCCATACGCAGTATTTT.

The J gene is TRBJ2-2, the V gene TRBV6-5; D assignment may be TRBD1 or TRBD2 (5 bases each). Deletions cut 5 bases from V and 1 base from J, with 11 bases between. The CDR3 has 15 amino acids. Germline V gene lookup returns CDR1 MNHEY and CDR2 SVGAGI. CDR3 in amino acids: CASSLGTRNTGELFF. The CDR3 DNA sequence: TGTGCCAGCAGTCTCGGGACGAGGAACACCGGGGAGCTGTTTTTT.

The rearrangement links TRBV20-1 to TRBJ2-7; the D is unclear. Germline CDR1 is DFQATT and CDR2 is SNEGSKA (reference sequence). CDR3 length: 11 amino acids. Trimming took 2 bases from V and 1 from J, leaving 3 bases between them. CDR3 protein: CSARPSYEQYF. The CDR3 nucleotides read TGCAGTGCTAGACCTTCCTACGAGCAGTACTTC.

The chain couples TRBV4-3 to TRBJ2-5; no reliable D call. Trimming removed 1 base at V and 5 bases at J, with 14 bases between. In germline, CDR1 is LGHNA, CDR2 YSLEER. The CDR3 length is 15 residues. CDR3 protein: CASSQVWPLVETQYF. CDR3 DNA: TGCGCCAGCAGCCAAGTGTGGCCCCTCGTCGAGACCCAGTACTTC.

The CDR3 loop is CASSYPSVEQYF. CDR3 sequence (DNA): TGTGCCAGCAGTTACCCAAGCGTCGAGCAGTACTTC. V gene TRBV6-2 or TRBV6-3 combines with J gene TRBJ2-7; D is uncertain. CDR3 length: 12 residues. V dropped 2 bases and J dropped 6 bases, with 8 bases sitting between them. Germline CDR1 is MNHEY and CDR2 is SVGEGT.

The chain uses TRBV29-1 and TRBJ2-1, with D tentatively TRBD2 (6 bases). V was pared by 7 bases and J by 6 bases, with 13 bases between. There are 12 residues in the CDR3. Per the germline V gene, CDR1 is SQVTM and CDR2 is ANQGSEA. CDR3 nucleotide sequence: TGCAGCGCCATGGGACTTCGCAATGAGCAGTTCTTC. The encoded protein is CSAMGLRNEQFF.

This clonotype came up a few times. The chain links TRBV10-3 to TRBJ2-1; D unresolved. This CDR3 has 13 amino acids. V was trimmed by 7 bases and J by 9 bases, leaving 16 bases between them. Germline lookup yields CDR1 ENHRY and CDR2 SYGVKD. The chain's CDR3 is CAIIDKQDGEQFF. CDR3 bases: TGTGCCATCATAGATAAGCAGGACGGTGAGCAGTTCTTC.

The V and J genes are TRBV27 and TRBJ2-3, with D perhaps being TRBD1 or TRBD2 (6 bases each). There are 16 residues in the CDR3. Deletions cut 5 bases from V and 1 base from J, with 16 bases between. The germline V gene has CDR1 MNHEY and CDR2 SMNVEV (reference sequence). The DNA for the CDR3 is TGTGCCAGCAGTATCGGTAGGGGGGCCGGCACAGATACGCAGTATTTT. It translates to CASSIGRGAGTDTQYF.

The chain joins TRBV5-1 to TRBJ1-4; 9 nucleotides line up with TRBD1. Germline-derived CDR1 and CDR2 are SGHRS and YFSETQ. With V trimmed by 5 bases and J by 6 bases, 8 bases remained unmatched. This CDR3 region has 15 residues. The CDR3 nucleotides are TGCGCCAGCAGACCCCGGACAGGGGCAGATGAAAAACTGTTTTTT. Amino acid sequence: CASRPRTGADEKLFF.

The sample holds a few counts of this clonotype. CDR3 coding DNA: TGCGCCAGCAGCCCCCGTGAGGGGGCTGAGCAGTTCTTC. Amino acids: CASSPREGAEQFF. V gene TRBV5-1 combines with J gene TRBJ2-1, with 7 bases fitting TRBD1. Germline V gene sequence: CDR1 SGHRS, CDR2 YFSETQ. V lost 4 bases to trimming and J lost 9 bases; unmatched junction nucleotides: 7. This CDR3 comprises 13 residues.

This rearrangement joins TRBV28 to TRBJ2-3, with a weak D call TRBD1 (7 bases). Trimming removed 3 bases at V and 4 bases at J, with 11 bases between. The CDR3 length is 14 residues. CDR1 is MDHEN and CDR2 is SYDVKM in the germline V gene. CDR3 coding DNA: TGTGCCAGCAGTTTGGAGGGGGCGTCAGATACGCAGTATTTT. Its translation is CASSLEGASDTQYF. Full variable domain (missing parts from reference TRBV28 and TRBJ2-3): DVKVTQSSRYLVKRTGEKVFLECVQDMDHENMFWYRQDPGLGLRLIYFSYDVKMKEKGDIPEGYSVSREKKERFSLILESASTNQTSMYLCASSLEGASDTQYFGPGTRLTVL.

This rearrangement joins TRBV12-3 or TRBV12-4 to TRBJ2-3, with 10 positions matching TRBD2. V was clipped by 8 bases and J by 11 bases; unmatched bases: 13. The CDR3 runs to 14 residues. CDR3 in DNA: TGTGCCAGCTCCCTAAGCGGGAGGGCCGGTCTGCAGTATTTT. This sequence encodes CASSLSGRAGLQYF.

The chain couples TRBV15 to TRBJ2-1; 14 bases line up with TRBD2. Losses at the gene ends were 8 bases for V and 8 bases for J; bases not matched to a gene: 11. Germline CDR1 and CDR2: LNHNV and YYDKDF (reference sequence). The CDR3 consists of 16 residues. The CDR3 reads CATRQSGTSGRYEQFF. The CDR3 bases are TGTGCCACCCGGCAGAGCGGGACTAGCGGGAGATATGAGCAGTTCTTC.

Remarks on this clonotype: Relative to the germline gene, one junction end is altered; a read error may explain this. The rearrangement links TRBV7-7 to TRBJ2-2; 7 bases align to TRBD2. This CDR3 has 16 residues. Per germline, CDR1 SSHAT and CDR2 FNYEAQ (reference sequence). CDR3 region: CASSLSGTTDTGELFF. The CDR3 nucleotides are TGTGCTAGCAGCTTGTCCGGGACTACCGACACCGGGGAGCTGTTTTTT.

V and J are TRBV29-1 and TRBJ2-2; the D gene is possibly TRBD2 (6 bases). Germline CDR1 SQVTM, CDR2 ANQGSEA. V dropped 8 bases and J dropped 2 bases, with 9 bases sitting between them. The CDR3 length is 12 residues. The CDR3 DNA reads TGCAGCTCCGGGGGAAACACCGGGGAGCTGTTTTTT. Translating gives CSSGGNTGELFF.